Below are 3 T cell receptor beta chains sequenced from a single sample in a study of cytomegalovirus exposure and HLA in healthy donors (dated by TCRdb to about 2017). The library was generated by the immunoSEQ multiplex PCR assay. For the multiplex PCR, a mixture combining 60 forward primers for TCR Vbeta segments and 13 reverse primers for TCR Jbeta segments was used. TCRdb stores this immuneACCESS table with in-frame sequences only. Part of the clones is absent; in the studies checked, under half of the shortfall reflects unresolved V genes, and no reason is known for the rest. For this sample there are approximately 150,000 clones; around 77% appear just once. The ten largest clones represent roughly 0.9% of the sample. The sequencing input was PBMCs. These receptors all stem from a woman aged 60-75 years in good health and CMV-seronegative.

The gene calls are TRBV11-2 and TRBJ1-2; weak D call: TRBD1 (6 bases). Per germline, CDR1 SGHAT and CDR2 FQNNGV. V lost 5 bases to trimming and J lost 5 bases, with 21 bases between them. The CDR3 has 16 amino acids. The CDR3 spells CASSPTNRERRYGYTF. CDR3 nucleotide sequence: TGTGCCAGCAGCCCAACTAACAGGGAAAGAAGGTATGGCTACACCTTC.

This chain uses TRBV15 with TRBJ2-7; 7 bases are shared with TRBD2. Losses at the gene ends were 3 bases for V and 3 bases for J; bases not matched to a gene: 2. CDR1 is LNHNV, CDR2 YYDKDF, per germline (reference sequence). The CDR3 spans 13 residues. The CDR3 DNA reads TGTGCCACCAGCAGGGGGACTAACTACGAGCAGTACTTC. It yields the protein CATSRGTNYEQYF.

V and J are TRBV29-1 and TRBJ2-2; no clear D. The CDR3 is made up of 14 amino acids. Germline CDR1 is SQVTM and CDR2 is ANQGSEA. V was shortened by 4 bases and J by 4 bases, with 13 bases between the two germline ends. CDR3 DNA: TGCAGCGTTGGTTCTTCGTTGGCCACCGGGGAGCTGTTTTTT. It is translated as CSVGSSLATGELFF.